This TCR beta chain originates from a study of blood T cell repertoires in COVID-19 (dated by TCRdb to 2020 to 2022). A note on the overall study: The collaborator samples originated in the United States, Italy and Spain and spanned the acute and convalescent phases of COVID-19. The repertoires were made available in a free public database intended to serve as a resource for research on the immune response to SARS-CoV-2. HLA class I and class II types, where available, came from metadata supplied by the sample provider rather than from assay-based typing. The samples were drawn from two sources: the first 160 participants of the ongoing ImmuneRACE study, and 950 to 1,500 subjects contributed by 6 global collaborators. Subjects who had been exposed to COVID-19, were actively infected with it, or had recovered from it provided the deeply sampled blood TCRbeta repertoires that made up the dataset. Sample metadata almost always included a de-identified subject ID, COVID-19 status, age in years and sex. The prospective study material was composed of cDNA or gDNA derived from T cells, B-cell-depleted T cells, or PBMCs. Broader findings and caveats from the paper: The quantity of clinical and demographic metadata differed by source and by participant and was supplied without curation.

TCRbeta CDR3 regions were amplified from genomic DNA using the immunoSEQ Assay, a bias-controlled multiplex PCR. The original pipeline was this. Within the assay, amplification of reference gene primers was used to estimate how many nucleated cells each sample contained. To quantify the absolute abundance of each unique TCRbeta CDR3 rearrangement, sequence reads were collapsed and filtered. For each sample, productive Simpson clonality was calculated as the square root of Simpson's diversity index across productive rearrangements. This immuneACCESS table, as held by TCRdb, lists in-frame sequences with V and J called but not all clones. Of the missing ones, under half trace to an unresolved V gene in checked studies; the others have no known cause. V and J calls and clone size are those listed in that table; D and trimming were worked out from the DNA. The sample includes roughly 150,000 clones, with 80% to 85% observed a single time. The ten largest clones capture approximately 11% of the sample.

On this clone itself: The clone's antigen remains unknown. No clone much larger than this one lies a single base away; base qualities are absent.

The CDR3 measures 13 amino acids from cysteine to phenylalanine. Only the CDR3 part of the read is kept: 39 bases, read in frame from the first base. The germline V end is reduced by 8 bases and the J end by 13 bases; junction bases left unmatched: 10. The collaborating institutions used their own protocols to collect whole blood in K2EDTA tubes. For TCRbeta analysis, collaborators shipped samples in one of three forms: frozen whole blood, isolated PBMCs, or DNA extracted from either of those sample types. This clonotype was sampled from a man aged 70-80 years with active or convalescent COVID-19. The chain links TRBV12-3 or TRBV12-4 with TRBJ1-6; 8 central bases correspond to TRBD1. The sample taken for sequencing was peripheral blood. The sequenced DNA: TGTGCCAGCTTAGCAGGGGGCGCAAGTCCCCTCCACTTT. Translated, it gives CASLAGGASPLHF.